This TCR beta chain was observed in a study of lymphopenia after photon versus proton radiotherapy. The study, taken as a whole, reports: After the lymphocyte nadir, photon-treated repertoires showed oligoclonal expansion, especially of CD8+ Temra cells. Better survival with proton therapy was suggested as possible, not demonstrated. Proton therapy kept repertoires fairly stable, unlike photons, which gained effector/memory cells. In patients who died, overall survival fell as post-nadir TCR diversity dropped more.

Looked up from germline, CDR1 is SGHNT and CDR2 is YENEEA. V dropped 6 bases and J dropped 3; count of bases not matched to a gene: 10. CDR3 length: 15 residues. Measured with immunoSEQ multiplex PCR; TCRdb has only the in-frame clones, and not every one. The table has 30,000 to 45,000 clones, roughly 92% seen once. A remark on this clone: Its antigen is unknown.

The chain carries TRBV11-3 and TRBJ1-1, with 7 bases that match TRBD1. The TCR comes from a man in his 60s with cholangiocarcinoma. This specimen consisted of peripheral blood, obtained from a patient treated with photon-based radiotherapy. CDR3 region: CASSQSPTGHTEAFF. The CDR3 nucleotides are TGTGCCAGCAGTCAATCACCGACAGGGCACACTGAAGCTTTCTTT.